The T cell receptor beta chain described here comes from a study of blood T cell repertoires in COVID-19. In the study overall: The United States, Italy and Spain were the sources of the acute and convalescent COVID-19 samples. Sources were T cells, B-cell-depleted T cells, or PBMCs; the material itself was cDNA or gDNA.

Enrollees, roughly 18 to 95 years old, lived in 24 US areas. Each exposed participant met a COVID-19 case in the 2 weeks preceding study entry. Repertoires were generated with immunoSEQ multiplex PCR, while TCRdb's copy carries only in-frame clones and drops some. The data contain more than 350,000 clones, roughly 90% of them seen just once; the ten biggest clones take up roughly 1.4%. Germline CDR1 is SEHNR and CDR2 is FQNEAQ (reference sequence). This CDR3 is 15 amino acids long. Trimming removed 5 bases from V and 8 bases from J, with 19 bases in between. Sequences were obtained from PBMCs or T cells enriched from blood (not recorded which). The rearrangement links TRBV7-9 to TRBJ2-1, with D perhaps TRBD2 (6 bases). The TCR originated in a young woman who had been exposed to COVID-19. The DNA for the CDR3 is TGTGCCAGCAGCGAGAGACTAGTAGTTAGCGATGAGCAGTTCTTC. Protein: CASSERLVVSDEQFF. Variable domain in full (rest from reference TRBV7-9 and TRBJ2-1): DTGVSQNPRHKITKRGQNVTFRCDPISEHNRLYWYRQTLGQGPEFLTYFQNEAQLEKSRLLSDRFSAERPKGSFSTLEIQRTEQGDSAMYLCASSERLVVSDEQFFGPGTRLTVL.